Shown below are 3 T cell receptor beta chains from a single sample sequenced in a study of shared clonotypes between healthy human individuals. Produced via immunoSEQ multiplex PCR; TCRdb's table is partial and in-frame only. The sample gives 1.4 million to 1.5 million clones, 96% of which show up once; approximately 1% is in the top ten. Sequencing was performed on naive CD4+ T cells sorted from blood. Documented subset: CD45RA+ positively selected. Receptor source: a man aged 30 to 39 in good health.

This chain links TRBV7-6 with TRBJ1-1, with TRBD1 matching over 7 bases. With V trimmed by 2 bases and J by 0 bases, 6 bases remained unmatched. This CDR3 is 16 amino acids long. Germline values: CDR1 SGHVS, CDR2 FNYEAQ. CDR3 protein: CASSLPLQGLNTEAFF. The CDR3 nucleotides read TGTGCCAGCAGCTTACCCTTACAGGGGCTGAACACTGAAGCTTTCTTT.

Points on this clone: Within the sample, other DNA sequences also encode this same CDR3. The chain carries TRBV11-2 and TRBJ2-5, with no clear D. In germline, CDR1 is SGHAT, CDR2 FQNNGV. This CDR3 contains 14 residues. Trimming left V 1 base short and J 0 bases short, with 6 bases between. Written as DNA, the CDR3 is TGTGCCAGCAGCTTAGCTGGGGACCAAGAGACCCAGTACTTC. Residues: CASSLAGDQETQYF. The complete variable domain, with remaining parts taken from reference TRBV11-2 and TRBJ2-5, reads EAGVAQSPRYKIIEKRQSVAFWCNPISGHATLYWYQQILGQGPKLLIQFQNNGVVDDSQLPKDRFSAERLKGVDSTLKIQPAKLEDSAVYLCASSLAGDQETQYFGPGTRLLVL.

The genes are TRBV4-2 and TRBJ1-4, with 8 positions matching TRBD1. This CDR3 spans 17 amino acids. After removal of 4 bases from V and 6 bases from J, the junction contained 13 bases not matched to a gene. Germline V gene lookup returns CDR1 LGHNA and CDR2 YNFKEQ. DNA for the CDR3: TGTGCCAGCAGCCTCAACCCCGTTCAGGGGGCTTATGAAAAACTGTTTTTT. Amino acids: CASSLNPVQGAYEKLFF.